This T cell receptor beta chain was observed in a study of T cell responses to AZD1222 COVID-19 vaccine (dated by TCRdb to the early 2020s). The study in broad terms: AZD1222 recipients whose second dose came at about 4 weeks and those whose second dose came at about 12 weeks were combined into one group, since spike-specific TCR depth and breadth did not differ between the two schedules. TCR sequencing was performed for 233 trial participants, of whom about 200 were given two doses of AZD1222 and around 25 were given two doses of MenACWY control vaccine. Enrollment into the trials was organized by age into subgroups of 18-55, 56-69 and 70-plus years, and those subgroups contained approximately 160, 26 and 62 TCR-sequenced participants, respectively. The study at large found these results: In the small 56-69-year group, the increase in depth fell short of significance, most likely because of low power. Conclusions about previously exposed vaccinees were limited because only six AZD1222 recipients were SARS-CoV-2 seropositive at baseline. Participants were mostly white British, with more females than males. The authors suggested clonal diversity may have been underestimated. No day 14 peak-response samples were available, so repertoires were characterized only after the peak T cell response. Nearly half of unique spike-specific TCRs reportedly recognized epitopes outside regions mutated in the B.1.351 and B.1.1.7 variants. Vaccine-associated CD4 TCRs spanned the whole spike protein, with dominant responses in regions 160-218 and 743-854. A significant rise in spike-specific TCR breadth and depth was observed after two AZD1222 doses relative to day 0 and relative to MenACWY recipients.

The CDR3 regions of human TCRbeta chains were analyzed by immunosequencing. Per the authors' processing: Repertoire TCRs were matched against a reference library of SARS-CoV-2-specific TCRs generated with the MIRA antigen-specificity platform. Breadth was defined as the fraction of unique TCRs that were SARS-CoV-2-associated, and depth was defined as the fraction of total T cells that were SARS-CoV-2-associated. Using the MIRA data, every spike-specific TCR was mapped to the spike region that the TCR reacted to and assigned to either a CD4 or a CD8 class. Log10-transformed breadth and depth values were compared by one-way ANOVA with Sidak's multiple comparisons tests. Sourced from immuneACCESS, this table was stored by TCRdb with only in-frame sequences that have V and J called. A share of the clones is absent; for the studies checked, an unresolved V gene accounts for under half, and the remainder has no known explanation. V and J calls and clone size are those listed in that table; D and trimming were worked out from the DNA. Here the sample has 170,000 or so clones; about nine tenths occur a single time. The ten most abundant clones make up about 3% of the sample.

From the cysteine up to the phenylalanine, the CDR3 has a length of 12 residues. CDR3 DNA is the only sequence kept; it has 36 bases, read in frame from the first base. CDR1 and CDR2, per the germline V gene, are MNHEY and SVGAGI. Deletion took 9 bases off V and 1 base off J, with a span of 9 bases between the germline ends. A note on this clone: The antigen it recognizes is unknown. Nothing much larger sits one base from this clone, and base qualities are not available.

The time point label here, explained by the study, means: baseline before first vaccination. Vaccinee samples were obtained from the UK trials COV001 and COV002, which included a single-blind randomized controlled phase 2/3 trial of AZD1222 (ChAdOx1 nCoV-19) in healthy adults. Trial participant PBMC samples were collected at day 0 and day 28 after the second dose for TCRbeta chain sequencing. The sequenced sample was peripheral blood, obtained on day 0 of AZD1222 vaccination. In this chain, TRBV6-5 is recombined with TRBJ1-1, with TRBD1 perhaps the D gene, on 6 matching bases. This receptor was identified in an adult in good health. This receptor carries the CDR3 CASGQWNTEAFF. The nucleotide sequence is given as TGTGCCAGTGGACAGTGGAACACTGAAGCTTTCTTT.